This T cell receptor beta chain was sequenced for a study of OX40 agonist ivuxolimab in advanced cancers. In the study overall: The patients received agonistic anti-OX40 (CD134) antibody ivuxolimab. Partial responses were observed in three patients, of whom one had hepatocellular carcinoma and two had cutaneous melanoma. The study's findings and limits: There was clonal expansion of CD4+ and CD8+ blood T cells by week 6 at 0.1 to 3.0 mg/kg. Averaged across samples, CD8+ T cells carried more expanded clones than CD4+ did.

Trimming took off 4 bases at V and 0 bases at J, with 11 bases between the two ends. The CDR3 covers 15 residues. Germline CDR1 SGHDT, CDR2 YYEEEE. A single count supports this clone. The antigen remains undetermined. Libraries were prepared by immunoSEQ multiplex PCR; TCRdb keeps only in-frame clonotypes and omits some of them. The sample shows about 84,000 clones, 94% of them seen only once. The clonotype was recovered from an adult with an advanced solid tumor such as melanoma, head and neck, liver or kidney cancer. Sequencing used CD4+ or CD8+ T cells sorted from blood, obtained in a trial of the OX40 agonist ivuxolimab. This chain connects TRBV5-6 to TRBJ1-5, with unresolved D. The CDR3 here is CASSPGGNSNQPQHF. The CDR3 DNA is TGTGCCAGCAGCCCGGGTGGAAATAGCAATCAGCCCCAGCATTTT.